This T cell receptor (beta chain) is from a study of cytomegalovirus exposure and HLA in healthy donors listed by TCRdb under 2017. General notes on the study: In an earlier analysis of under 750 of the donors, roughly 300 Gb of sequence data and 90 million to 130 million unique TCR beta sequences from 180 million or so T cells were reported. An early release that covered roughly 600 HLA-typed donors contained about 300 gigabases of sequencing data and about 84 million unique TCR sequences. Of the roughly 400 genotyped donors, 81% fell in the genetic ancestry cluster associated with self-reported Caucasian donors. The aim of the study was to test whether cataloging public T cell receptors could identify signatures of past pathogen exposure. Using immunosequencing, the study profiled T cell repertoires from 640 or so subjects and related those repertoires to cytomegalovirus serostatus. Besides the first cohort of 550 to 750 subjects, a separate validation cohort made up of over 95 different subjects was used. To predict cytomegalovirus infection status, the study combined high-throughput TCR immunosequencing, statistical association of individual TCRs with disease status, and machine learning. A later analysis re-analyzed previously published TCR beta repertoires from approximately 670 donors and added high-resolution HLA genotyping to study TCR occurrence patterns. Rather than drawing on any new phenotypic data, the later analysis identified candidate immune exposures from TCR beta sequences and the way those sequences occurred across donors. In an earlier analysis of a few hundred of the donors, high-throughput TCR beta sequencing was used to judge whether each TCR beta V gene segment behaved as functional or pseudogenic. Donor age, sex, ethnicity and CMV serostatus were compiled alongside the repertoire data. Genome-wide SNP genotypes for about 60% of the roughly 700 donors were used in a later genetic analysis, which treated that subset as a discovery cohort. Every discovery cohort repertoire had been produced on one sequencing platform. Both class I and class II loci were covered by HLA typing, at four-digit resolution. Typing coverage varied by locus: roughly 620-640 donors for A, B, C, DRB1 and DQB1; 500 to 550 for DQA1; over 600 for DPA1; 450 to 480 for DPB1. A few DR-DQ haplotypes were handled as single units for association and clustering because linkage in the cohort was strong. On average, about 200,000 unique TCR beta nucleotide sequences were sequenced per donor among a few hundred genotyped donors of the cohort, with roughly a sixth of those sequences being non-productive.

Library creation used the immunoSEQ multiplex PCR assay. A mixture of 60 forward primers for TCR Vbeta segments and 13 reverse primers for TCR Jbeta segments was used in the multiplex PCR. The CDR3 region of rearranged TCR beta genes was amplified from genomic DNA by a multiplex PCR assay. On the Illumina HiSeq System, the amplified TCR beta libraries were sequenced as 87-base-pair reads. Per the source publication's procedure: A later analysis tallied 75 million to 95 million unique TCR beta chains across the 660 or so repertoires, and about 12 million of those chains were shared by two or more donors. Raw reads were error-corrected and collapsed into unique sequences with a nearest-neighbor algorithm that merged closely related sequences to remove PCR and sequencing errors. V, D and J gene segments were assigned by aligning CDR3 sequences to IMGT reference sequences. For a sequence to be retained, at least a six-nucleotide match to both a V gene segment and a J gene segment was required. A rearrangement counted as productive if the CDR3 had no stop codons and remained in frame with V and J, and every other rearrangement counted as non-productive. Following IMGT convention, CDR3 was defined as the stretch from the second conserved V-encoded cysteine up to the conserved J-encoded phenylalanine. The earlier analysis of some 550 of the donors excluded any sequence lacking an unambiguous match to a single V gene segment. In an earlier analysis of a few hundred of the donors, V segments were called functional above 56.7% productive rearrangements and were called segregating when the between-donor standard deviation exceeded 5%. A statistical classification framework was built for diagnosing cytomegalovirus status from the catalog of TCR beta chain sequences. In a later analysis, TCR nucleotide sequences were compared against IMGT/GENE-DB human TR gene sequences so that V and J genes could be assigned. A later analysis assigned CDR3 sequences and most-parsimonious VDJ recombination scenarios with the TCRdist pipeline. In a later analysis, every TCR beta chain was defined by the combination of its CDR3 amino acid sequence and its V-gene family, and reads without a unique V-gene family were dropped. As a way to deal with suspected cross-contamination and a sequencing artifact, a later analysis dropped more than 500 nucleotide sequences that were highly shared and had low generation probability. A later analysis calculated a clonal expansion index for each public chain from normalized within-repertoire ranks of inferred template counts. A later analysis computed generation probabilities with a VDJ recombination model fitted to out-of-frame rearrangements, and checked the results against IGoR. Hypergeometric tests were used in a later analysis to score TCR-TCR, TCR-HLA and TCR-CMV co-occurrence, with a repertoire-size bias correction applied to the TCR pairs. A later analysis estimated false discovery rates by permuting HLA or CMV assignments 20 times. In a later analysis, co-occurring TCRs were grouped with DBSCAN, and TCRdist sequence similarity was added when clustering was performed within HLA-allele-positive subsets. Repertoires with fewer than 30,000 or more than 120,000 public chains, plus five repertoires with anomalous nucleotide sharing, were excluded from co-occurrence clustering. Held by TCRdb, this immuneACCESS table contains in-frame sequences only and omits some clones. Under half of the omission traces to an unresolved V gene where checked; the cause of the rest is unknown. V and J calls and clone size are copied from that table; D and trimming were computed from the DNA. Here the sample has approximately 170,000 clones; around 80% occur a single time. Of the sample, about 2.3% is held by the ten largest clones.

From cysteine to phenylalanine, the CDR3 is 16 amino acids long. This entry keeps only the CDR3 DNA: 48 bases, framed from base 1. The V and J ends are trimmed by 4 bases and 2 bases, leaving 15 bases between them. From the germline V gene, CDR1 is MNHNS and CDR2 is SASEGT. The cohort comprised some 730 healthy bone marrow donors. Cohort members were all nominally healthy when sampled, although unrecorded immune exposures were likely present. The donor was CMV seronegative and was included in the group of 352 seronegative cohort members. Every donor gave a peripheral blood sample, and the peripheral blood mononuclear cells from that sample were used for TCR beta sequencing. The Qiagen DNeasy Blood Extraction Kit was used to extract genomic DNA from the blood cell samples. Broader findings and caveats from the paper: Across donors, most TCR sequences were observed very rarely, whereas some public TCRs were present in many individuals. According to a later analysis, most CMV-associated TCR beta chains appeared to be HLA-restricted, and the HLA associations seemed to be driven largely by CMV exposure. The earlier analysis of around 600 of the donors excluded 15 to 20 rarely observed V segments, including chromosome 9 orphons, because counts were too low. An association between a missense DCLRE1C variant and V-gene and J-gene trimming of TCR beta chains was found in a later genetic analysis and replicated in an independent cohort. The authors suggested that the approach could potentially be extended to other disease states and immunological phenotypes. Broadly in line with IMGT annotations, most TCR beta V segments showed up in productive rearrangements about 87% or about 30% of the time in an earlier analysis of around 550 of the donors. A further reported finding was that TCR beta sequences accurately predicted the HLA-A and HLA-B alleles for most subjects in the first cohort. According to a later genetic analysis, donors in an Asian-associated ancestry cluster had fewer N-insertions in productive TCRs than the approximately 630-donor mean. HLA typing was unavailable for some donors at each locus, so association tests used only the typed subset. Correlated functional status among segregating V segments might reflect linkage disequilibrium, but an unknown experimental factor could not be ruled out. A later analysis found that TCR association rates varied across HLA loci, with DRB1 alleles showing the most associated TCRs and HLA-C alleles the fewest. When HLA alleles, especially DR and DQ, strongly co-occurred, TCR associations were difficult to assign to individual alleles. In the study, some 180 TCR beta chains were listed as associated with cytomegalovirus. Some IMGT-functional V segments, including TRBV6-2 and TRBV6-3, could not be told apart with the 87-base-pair reads, so those segments were excluded. A group of highly shared sequence variants was considered likely to be a technical artifact of the sequencing pipeline. In a later analysis, HLA-associated TCR beta chains showed more clonal expansion and lower generation probabilities than non-associated chains that were equally common. The classifier was reported to diagnose cytomegalovirus status with high specificity and sensitivity in both the original cohort and the validation cohort. For the cohort, immune exposure information was limited to CMV serostatus. In a later analysis, several top co-occurrence clusters were reported to appear linked to parvovirus B19, influenza, CMV and Epstein-Barr virus. Presence/absence analyses assumed roughly uniform sequencing depth across donors, an assumption that may not hold. Only TCR beta chains were sequenced in this cohort, and the absence of alpha or paired-chain data limited detectable features. In vitro tests confirmed that a few of the cytomegalovirus-associated TCR beta chains recognize cytomegalovirus antigens. A later analysis associated 16,951 TCR beta sequences with specific HLA alleles at a false discovery rate of 0.05.

As for this clone: Its antigen target is currently unknown. No quality values exist for individual bases; no much larger clone is one base distant.

This chain is built from TRBV6-1 and TRBJ1-5; no D gene call is confident. The clonotype comes from a male donor in good health and CMV-seronegative. Material for sequencing was PBMCs. CDR3 region: CASSVPLGSRNQPQHF. At the DNA level, the sequence is TGTGCCAGCAGTGTGCCCTTAGGGAGCCGCAATCAGCCCCAGCATTTT.